This TCR beta chain was retrieved from a study of cytomegalovirus exposure and HLA in healthy donors. The PCR was carried out with 60 Vbeta primers and 13 Jbeta primers. Using immunoSEQ multiplex PCR, the repertoire was profiled, and TCRdb retains in-frame clones only, with some absent. The sample's table shows about 48,000 clones. The origin of this receptor is a male donor in good health and CMV-seropositive. The sequencing sample was made of PBMCs.

This CDR3 is CASIGGHTSTDTQYF. The CDR3 nucleotides read TGTGCCAGCATTGGCGGACACACTAGCACAGATACGCAGTATTTT. The rearrangement uses TRBV5-5 and TRBJ2-3; tentative D call: TRBD1 (5 bases). CDR1 and CDR2 from the germline V gene are SGHKS and YYEKEE (reference sequence). This CDR3 has 15 amino acids. V was clipped by 6 bases and J by 0 bases, with 14 bases between them.